This T cell receptor (beta chain) was recovered during a study of blood T cell repertoires in COVID-19. Background on the study: Samples of COVID-19 (acute and convalescent) were obtained from the United States, Italy and Spain. T cells, B-cell-depleted T cells, or PBMCs supplied cDNA or gDNA.

The authors' processing: Estimation of nucleated cell counts relied on the amplification of reference gene primers. Sequenced by immunoSEQ multiplex PCR; TCRdb stores in-frame clones only, minus some. Clone size and V and J calls were adopted from that table, with D and trimming inferred from the DNA. The sample gives approximately 120,000 clones, 83% of which show up once; 15% to 20% is in the top ten. V was clipped by 3 bases and J by 9 bases, with 15 bases between them. Germline V gene lookup returns CDR1 MDHEN and CDR2 SYDVKM. CDR3 length equals 15 residues. Sample: peripheral blood. This clonotype originated in a woman aged 55-70 years with acute or convalescent COVID-19. The chain has TRBV28 and TRBJ1-6; D unresolved. The CDR3 reads CASSFWAPVASPLHF. CDR3 DNA sequence: TGTGCCAGCAGTTTTTGGGCCCCCGTGGCTTCACCCCTCCACTTT.